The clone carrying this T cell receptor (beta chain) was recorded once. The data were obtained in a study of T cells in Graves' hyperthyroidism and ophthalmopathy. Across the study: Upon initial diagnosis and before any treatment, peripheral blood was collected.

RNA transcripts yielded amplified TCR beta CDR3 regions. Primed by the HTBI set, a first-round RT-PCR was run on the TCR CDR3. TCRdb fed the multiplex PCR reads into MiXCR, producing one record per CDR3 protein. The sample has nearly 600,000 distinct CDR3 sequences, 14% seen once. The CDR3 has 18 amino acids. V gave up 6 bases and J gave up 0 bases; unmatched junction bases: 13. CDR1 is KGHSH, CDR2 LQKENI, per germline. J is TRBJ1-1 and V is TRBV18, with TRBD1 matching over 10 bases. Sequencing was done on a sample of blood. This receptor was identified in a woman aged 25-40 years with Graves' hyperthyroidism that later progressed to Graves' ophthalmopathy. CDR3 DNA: TGTGCCAGCTCGCTTAAATTGACAGGGGGCGGTATGAACACTGAAGCTTTCTTT. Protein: CASSLKLTGGGMNTEAFF.